This T cell receptor beta chain was recovered during a study of low-dose radiotherapy and immunotherapy resistance in tumors. Across the whole study: Primers used for first-strand cDNA, a TRAV- and TRBV-specific set, covered both alpha and beta chains.

Time point specified: after trial treatment. Treatment in this sample: LDRT plus nivolumab, ipilimumab, low-dose cyclophosphamide and aspirin (RACIN trial). A roughly 19-cycle PCR with a constant-region primer and V-primer adapter amplified TCRs. TCRdb reanalysed the reads using MiXCR and keeps one entry per CDR3 protein. The sample has tens of thousands of distinct CDR3 sequences, approximately 35% seen once; the top ten hold over 7%. This clonotype came up many times. The V gene's germline CDR1 is SEHNR and CDR2 FQNEAQ (reference sequence). The CDR3 sequence is 13 residues long. The V and J ends lost 0 bases and 5 bases respectively, with 7 bases between them.

The sequences come from PBMCs, collected after low-dose radiotherapy plus immunotherapy. This TCR came from a male donor with rectosigmoid adenocarcinoma. V gene TRBV7-9 combines with J gene TRBJ2-5, with a possible D match to TRBD2 (5 bases). In DNA, the CDR3 is TGTGCCAGCAGCTTAGCCGGGGTTGAGACCCAGTACTTC. It yields the protein CASSLAGVETQYF.